These T cell receptor beta chains were read from a single sample in a study of Ad26.COV2.S vaccination and SARS-CoV-2 variants. Libraries were prepared by immunoSEQ multiplex PCR; TCRdb keeps only in-frame clonotypes and omits some of them. This sample has some 190,000 clones; around 88% occur once, and the top ten carry around 6.3%. The material was peripheral blood, obtained after recovery from COVID-19. All receptors come from a human donor who had recovered from COVID-19. Both conserved end residues are trimmed from each CDR3. The order of the fields is D gene, V gene, clone size, CDR3 protein. The D gene is left open where the match is weak. A row's size may be missing; if present it is once, few, many or a size class.

D: TRBD1; V: TRBV29-1; size: NA; CDR3: SARQGSTEKLF
D: TRBD2; V: TRBV6-6; size: NA; CDR3: ASSYPTSGYYNEQF
D: TRBD1; V: TRBV7-3; size: NA; CDR3: ASSPGTGYHEQF
D: NA; V: TRBV28; size: NA; CDR3: ASTYVRGVQPQH
D: TRBD1; V: TRBV2; size: NA; CDR3: ASSPTGDWTYEQY
D: NA; V: TRBV4-1; size: NA; CDR3: ASSQVRQDGYT
D: TRBD1; V: TRBV7-9; size: NA; CDR3: ASSLLTGRGNTIY
D: TRBD2; V: TRBV14; size: NA; CDR3: ASSASGGRLAAQY
D: NA; V: TRBV18; size: NA; CDR3: ASSPGVGDLQPQH
D: NA; V: TRBV7-2; size: few; CDR3: ASSLDRRTGEAF
D: NA; V: TRBV2; size: few; CDR3: ASSPMGLGVGYT